The present T cell receptor beta chain was sequenced within a study of blood T cell repertoires in COVID-19. Across the whole study: Collection of acute and convalescent COVID-19 samples took place in the United States, Italy and Spain. Sources were T cells, B-cell-depleted T cells, or PBMCs; the material itself was cDNA or gDNA.

The V gene lost 1 base and the J gene lost 3 bases, with 12 bases spanning the gap. CDR1 is SGDLS and CDR2 is YYNGEE in the germline V gene. This CDR3 has 15 residues. Recovered status in Cohort 3 required two negative PCRs, clearance, or symptom resolution. Study processing details: It was from reference gene primer amplification that nucleated cell counts were estimated. The method was immunoSEQ multiplex PCR; TCRdb's version includes in-frame clones alone and lacks a portion of them. V, J and clone size reflect that table, while D and trimming were determined from the DNA. Among 200,000 or so clones listed, 84% were seen once.

The chain has TRBV9 and TRBJ2-3, with D possibly being TRBD2 (6 bases). Sequencing was carried out using PBMCs or T cells enriched from blood (not recorded which). The TCR comes from a man in his 60s who had recovered from COVID-19. For the CDR3, the DNA is TGTGCCAGCAGCGTAAGGACGGGGGAAACAGATACGCAGTATTTT. Translation: CASSVRTGETDTQYF.